The rows below give T cell receptor beta chains drawn from one sample of a study of blood T cells in healthy people across ages. In TCRdb, the 5' RACE reads were re-called with MiXCR into one record per CDR3 protein. This table has about 1,500,000 distinct CDR3 sequences, roughly 28% appearing once. Sequencing was performed on blood. Receptors originate from a woman younger than 45 in good health. The CDR3 runs from the conserved cysteine through the conserved F or W. The D gene is left open where the match is weak. The listing skips clone size in some rows; elsewhere it reads once, few, many or a size class.

D gene	clone size	V gene	J gene	CDR3 DNA	CDR3 protein
.	few	TRBV3-1	TRBJ1-1	TGTGCCAGCAGCCAAGTCGTAGGGGCTGAAGCTTTCTTT	CASSQVVGAEAFF
.	.	TRBV7-9	TRBJ2-3	TGTGCCAGCAGCCCTCCGGGAACAAATACGCAGTATTTT	CASSPPGTNTQYF
.	few	TRBV29-1	TRBJ1-4	TGCAGCGTGGAAAGGGTGTTTGAAAAACTGTTTTTT	CSVERVFEKLFF
.	.	TRBV25-1	TRBJ1-2	TGTGCCAGCAGTGACAGTGGGGGCAACTATGGCTACACCTTC	CASSDSGGNYGYTF
.	once	TRBV5-1	TRBJ1-2	TGCGCCAGCAGGCTAGCGGGAAACTATGGCTACACCTTC	CASRLAGNYGYTF
.	many	TRBV28	TRBJ2-7	TGTGCCACCCTAAAAATGGCGGGAACCAGCTCCTACGAGCAGTACTTC	CATLKMAGTSSYEQYF
.	few	TRBV20-1	TRBJ1-5	TGCAGTGCTAGAGATACGGCAGGGAAACAGCCCCAGCATTTT	CSARDTAGKQPQHF
.	few	TRBV12-3/TRBV12-4	TRBJ2-7	TGTGCCAGCAGCCCTTGGGGGGTCTCCTACGAGCAGTACTTC	CASSPWGVSYEQYF
.	few	TRBV5-1	TRBJ2-7	TGCGCCAGCAGCCCTAGGGGTGCAGGCGGCTCCTACGAGCAGTACTTC	CASSPRGAGGSYEQYF
.	.	TRBV29-1	TRBJ1-1	TGCAGCGTTGAAGAGGGGCAGATGCGGAGAACTGAAGCTTTCTTT	CSVEEGQMRRTEAFF
TRBD2	many	TRBV30	TRBJ2-7	TGTGCCTGGAGTCCAAGACTAGCGGGATTGGGCGAGCAGTACTTC	CAWSPRLAGLGEQYF
.	few	TRBV3-1	TRBJ1-2	TGTGCCAGCAGCCAATCGTACGGTTCCTATGGCTACACCTTC	CASSQSYGSYGYTF
TRBD2	few	TRBV4-2	TRBJ2-7	TGTGCCAGCAGCCAGCAACTAGCGGGGGGGAACTACGAGCAGTACTTC	CASSQQLAGGNYEQYF
.	few	TRBV28	TRBJ1-5	TGTGCCAGCAGTCGGTTACAGCCCCAGCATTTT	CASSRLQPQHF
TRBD1	.	TRBV29-1	TRBJ2-7	TGCAGCGTTGAGGCACGTACAGGGGGCTACGAGCAGTACTTC	CSVEARTGGYEQYF
.	many	TRBV6-1	TRBJ2-7	TGTGCCAGCAGTGGTGGCGGACTGATCCTTCATACCTCCTACGAGCAGTACTTC	CASSGGGLILHTSYEQYF
.	few	TRBV4-2	TRBJ1-2	TGTGCCAGCAGCCAGGACGCAGGAAACCATGGCTACACCTTC	CASSQDAGNHGYTF
TRBD1	.	TRBV7-3	TRBJ2-2	TGTGCCAGCAGCGCCAGACAGGGTAAAGCGAACACCGGGGAGCTGTTTTTT	CASSARQGKANTGELFF
.	.	TRBV4-1	TRBJ1-3	TGCGCCAGCAGCCAAGTCGGAAACACCATATATTTT	CASSQVGNTIYF
TRBD1	many	TRBV12-3/TRBV12-4	TRBJ1-2	TGTGCCAGCATCCTACAGGGGGGCTATGGCTACACCTTC	CASILQGGYGYTF
.	.	TRBV4-1	TRBJ2-3	TGCGCCAGCAGCCCACCAGGGTCTGCTACGCAGTATTTT	CASSPPGSATQYF
.	.	TRBV20-1	TRBJ1-2	TGCAGTGCTGGACGACGGGATGGCTACACCTTC	CSAGRRDGYTF
.	.	TRBV10-3	TRBJ2-1	TGTACCATCAGTGAGTCGAAGGGACCAGACGGTGAGCAGTTCTTC	CTISESKGPDGEQFF
TRBD1	few	TRBV7-9	TRBJ2-3	TGTGCCAGCAGCGGCCCCGGGACAGGGTCGTCAGATACGCAGTATTTT	CASSGPGTGSSDTQYF
TRBD2	.	TRBV20-1	TRBJ2-7	TGCAGTGCGGCCCCTAGCGGGGCGCCCTACGAGCAGTACTTC	CSAAPSGAPYEQYF
TRBD1	many	TRBV29-1	TRBJ2-7	TGCAGCGTTGGGACAGGGGGCCTCGAGCAGTACTTC	CSVGTGGLEQYF
.	few	TRBV28	TRBJ2-3	TGTGCCAGCACCGCAGTGGTGGGGGAGACAGATACGCAGTATTTT	CASTAVVGETDTQYF
.	few	TRBV20-1	TRBJ2-1	TGCAGTGCTAGCGGGACTTTGAATGAGCAGTTCTTC	CSASGTLNEQFF
.	few	TRBV10-1	TRBJ1-5	TGCGCCAGCAGTGAGGTTAACGGGCAGGGTGAGGATCAGCCCCAGCATTTT	CASSEVNGQGEDQPQHF
.	.	TRBV20-1	TRBJ2-3	TGCAGTGCTATCTCCCCCGGGGCAGATACGCAGTATTTT	CSAISPGADTQYF